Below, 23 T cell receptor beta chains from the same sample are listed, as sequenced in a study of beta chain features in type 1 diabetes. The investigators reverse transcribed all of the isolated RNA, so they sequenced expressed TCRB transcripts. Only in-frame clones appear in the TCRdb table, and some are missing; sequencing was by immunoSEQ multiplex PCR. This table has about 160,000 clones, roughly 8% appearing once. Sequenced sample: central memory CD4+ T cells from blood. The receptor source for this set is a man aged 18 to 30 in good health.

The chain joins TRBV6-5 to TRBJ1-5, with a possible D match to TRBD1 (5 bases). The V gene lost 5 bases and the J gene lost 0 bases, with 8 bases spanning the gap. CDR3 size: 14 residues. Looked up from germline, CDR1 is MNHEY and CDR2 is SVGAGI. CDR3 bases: TGTGCCAGCAGTAAGACAGTTAGCAATCAGCCCCAGCATTTT. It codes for CASSKTVSNQPQHF.

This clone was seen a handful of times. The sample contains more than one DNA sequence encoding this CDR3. The CDR3 coding sequence is TGCGCCAGCAGCCTAGCAACTAATGAAAAACTGTTTTTT. The encoded protein is CASSLATNEKLFF. The V call is TRBV5-1, the J call TRBJ1-4; D gene unclear. Trimming removed 4 bases at V and 0 bases at J, with 4 bases between. This CDR3 contains 13 residues. The germline CDR1 and CDR2 sequences are SGHRS and YFSETQ.

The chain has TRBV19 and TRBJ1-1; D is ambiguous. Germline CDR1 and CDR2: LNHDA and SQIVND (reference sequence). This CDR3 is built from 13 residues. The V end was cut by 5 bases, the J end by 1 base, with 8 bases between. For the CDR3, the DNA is TGTGCCAGTAGTCCTATTACGAACACTGAAGCTTTCTTT. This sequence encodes CASSPITNTEAFF.

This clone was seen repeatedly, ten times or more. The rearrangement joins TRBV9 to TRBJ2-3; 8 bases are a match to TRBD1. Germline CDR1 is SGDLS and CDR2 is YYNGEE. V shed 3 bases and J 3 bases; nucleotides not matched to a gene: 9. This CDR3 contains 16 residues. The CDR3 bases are TGTGCCAGCAGCGCCCTAACTACAGGGGGGACAGATACGCAGTATTTT. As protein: CASSALTTGGTDTQYF.

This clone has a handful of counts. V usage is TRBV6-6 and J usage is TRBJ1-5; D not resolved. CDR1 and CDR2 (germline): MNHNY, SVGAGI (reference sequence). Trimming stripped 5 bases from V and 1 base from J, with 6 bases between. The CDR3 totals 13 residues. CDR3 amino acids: CASSTQSNQPQHF. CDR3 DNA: TGTGCCAGCAGTACCCAGAGCAATCAGCCCCAGCATTTT.

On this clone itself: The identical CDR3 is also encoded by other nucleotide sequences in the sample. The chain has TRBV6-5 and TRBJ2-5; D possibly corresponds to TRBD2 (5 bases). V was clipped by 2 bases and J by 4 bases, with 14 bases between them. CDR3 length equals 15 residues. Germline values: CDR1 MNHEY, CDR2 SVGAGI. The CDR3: CASSYGPGGRETQYF. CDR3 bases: TGTGCCAGCAGTTACGGGCCAGGAGGTCGAGAGACCCAGTACTTC.

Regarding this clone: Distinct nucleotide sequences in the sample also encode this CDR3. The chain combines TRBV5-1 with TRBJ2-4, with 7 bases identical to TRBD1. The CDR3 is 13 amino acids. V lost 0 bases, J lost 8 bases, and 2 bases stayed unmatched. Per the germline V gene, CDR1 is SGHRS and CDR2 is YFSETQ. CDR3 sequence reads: CASSLGQGDIQYF. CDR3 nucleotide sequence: TGCGCCAGCAGCTTGGGCCAGGGGGACATTCAGTACTTC. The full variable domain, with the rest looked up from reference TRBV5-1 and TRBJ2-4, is KAGVTQTPRYLIKTRGQQVTLSCSPISGHRSVSWYQQTPGQGLQFLFEYFSETQRNKGNFPGRFSGRQFSNSRSEMNVSTLELGDSALYLCASSLGQGDIQYFGAGTRLSVL.

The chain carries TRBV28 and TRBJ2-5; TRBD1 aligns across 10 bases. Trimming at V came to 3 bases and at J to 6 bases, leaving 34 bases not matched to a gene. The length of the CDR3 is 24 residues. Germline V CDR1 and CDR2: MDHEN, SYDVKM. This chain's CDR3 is CASSLFVVGQGPHGETSDIKTQYF. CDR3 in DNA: TGTGCCAGCAGTTTGTTCGTCGTGGGACAGGGGCCCCACGGGGAAACTAGCGATATAAAGACCCAGTACTTC.

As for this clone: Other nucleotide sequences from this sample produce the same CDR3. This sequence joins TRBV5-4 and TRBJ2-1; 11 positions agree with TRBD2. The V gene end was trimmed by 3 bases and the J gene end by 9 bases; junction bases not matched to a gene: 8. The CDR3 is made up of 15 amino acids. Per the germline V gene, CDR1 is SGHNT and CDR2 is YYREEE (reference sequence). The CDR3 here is CASSSLAGGPREQFF. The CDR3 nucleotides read TGTGCCAGCAGCTCCTTAGCGGGAGGGCCACGTGAGCAGTTCTTC.

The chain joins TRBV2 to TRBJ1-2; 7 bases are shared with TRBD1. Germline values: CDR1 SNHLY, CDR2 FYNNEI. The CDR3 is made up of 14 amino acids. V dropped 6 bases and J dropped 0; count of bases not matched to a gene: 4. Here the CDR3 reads CASRGQAANYGYTF. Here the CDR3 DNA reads TGTGCCAGCAGAGGACAGGCCGCTAACTATGGCTACACCTTC.

This chain's CDR3 is CASSLILAGNNQPQHF. Written as DNA, the CDR3 is TGTGCCAGCAGTCTGATCTTGGCAGGGAACAATCAGCCCCAGCATTTT. This chain joins TRBV27 and TRBJ1-5; possibly TRBD1 for D (5 bases). The V end lost 5 bases, the J end lost 3 bases, and 17 bases lay between the germline ends. There are 16 residues in the CDR3. Looked up from germline, CDR1 is MNHEY and CDR2 is SMNVEV (reference sequence).

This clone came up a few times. The CDR3 DNA sequence: TGTGCCAGCAGAACGCGGGGGTTCCTAAGCCCCACAGATACGCAGTATTTT. This sequence encodes CASRTRGFLSPTDTQYF. This chain uses TRBV7-2 with TRBJ2-3; the match to TRBD2 covers 7 bases. In germline, CDR1 is SGHTA, CDR2 FQGNSA. The CDR3 extends over 17 amino acids. With 6 bases clipped from V and 2 bases from J, the junction kept 14 bases outside the gene matches.

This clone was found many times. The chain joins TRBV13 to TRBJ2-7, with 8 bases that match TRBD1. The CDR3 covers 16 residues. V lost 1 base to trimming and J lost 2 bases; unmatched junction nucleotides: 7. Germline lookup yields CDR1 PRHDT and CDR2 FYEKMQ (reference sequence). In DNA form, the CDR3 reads TGTGCCAGCAGCTTAGCACCGGGACAGGCGGCCTACGAGCAGTACTTC. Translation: CASSLAPGQAAYEQYF.

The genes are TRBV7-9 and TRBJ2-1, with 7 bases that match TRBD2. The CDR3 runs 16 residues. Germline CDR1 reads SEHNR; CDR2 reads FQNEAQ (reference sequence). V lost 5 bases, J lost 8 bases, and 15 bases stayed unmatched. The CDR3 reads CASSPSLLGGGDEQFF. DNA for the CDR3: TGTGCCAGCAGCCCCTCCCTTCTTGGGGGGGGAGATGAGCAGTTCTTC. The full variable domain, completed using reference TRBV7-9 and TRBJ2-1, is DTGVSQNPRHKITKRGQNVTFRCDPISEHNRLYWYRQTLGQGPEFLTYFQNEAQLEKSRLLSDRFSAERPKGSFSTLEIQRTEQGDSAMYLCASSPSLLGGGDEQFFGPGTRLTVL.

The CDR3 sequence is CASSPTGTSGPNEQFF. CDR3 coding DNA: TGTGCCAGCAGCCCGACTGGGACTAGCGGTCCCAATGAGCAGTTCTTC. The V gene is TRBV9, the J gene TRBJ2-1; 11 bases match TRBD2. CDR1 is SGDLS, CDR2 YYNGEE, per germline. The CDR3 has 16 amino acids. V lost 4 bases to trimming and J lost 6 bases; unmatched junction nucleotides: 9. The full variable domain, with the rest looked up from reference TRBV9 and TRBJ2-1, is DSGVTQTPKHLITATGQRVTLRCSPRSGDLSVYWYQQSLDQGLQFLIQYYNGEERAKGNILERFSAQQFPDLHSELNLSSLELGDSALYFCASSPTGTSGPNEQFFGPGTRLTVL.

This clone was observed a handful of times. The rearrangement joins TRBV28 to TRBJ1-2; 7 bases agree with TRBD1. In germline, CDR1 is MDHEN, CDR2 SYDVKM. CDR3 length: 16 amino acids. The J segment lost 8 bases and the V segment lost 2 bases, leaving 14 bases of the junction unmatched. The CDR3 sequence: CASSLIHPRQGGGYTF. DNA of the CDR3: TGTGCCAGCAGTTTAATTCACCCTCGACAGGGTGGGGGCTACACCTTC.

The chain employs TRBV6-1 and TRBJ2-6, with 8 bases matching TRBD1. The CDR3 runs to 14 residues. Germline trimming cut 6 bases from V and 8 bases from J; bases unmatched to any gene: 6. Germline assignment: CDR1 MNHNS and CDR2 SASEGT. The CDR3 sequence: CASSVDRVTNVLTF. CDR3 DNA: TGTGCCAGCAGCGTGGACAGGGTTACCAACGTCCTGACTTTC.

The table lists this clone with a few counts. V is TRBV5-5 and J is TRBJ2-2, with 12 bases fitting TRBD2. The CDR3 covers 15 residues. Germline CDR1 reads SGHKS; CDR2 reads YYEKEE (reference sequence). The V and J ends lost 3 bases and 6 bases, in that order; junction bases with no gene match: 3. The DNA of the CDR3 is TGTGCCAGCAGCTCGACTAGCGGGAGTTCCGGGGAGCTGTTTTTT. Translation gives CASSSTSGSSGELFF.

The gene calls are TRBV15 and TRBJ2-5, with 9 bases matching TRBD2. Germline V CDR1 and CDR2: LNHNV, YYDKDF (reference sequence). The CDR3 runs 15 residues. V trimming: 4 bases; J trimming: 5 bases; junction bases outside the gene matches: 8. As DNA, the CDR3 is TGTGCCACCAGCAAGGAGCGGGAGGTCCGGGAGACCCAGTACTTC. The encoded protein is CATSKEREVRETQYF.

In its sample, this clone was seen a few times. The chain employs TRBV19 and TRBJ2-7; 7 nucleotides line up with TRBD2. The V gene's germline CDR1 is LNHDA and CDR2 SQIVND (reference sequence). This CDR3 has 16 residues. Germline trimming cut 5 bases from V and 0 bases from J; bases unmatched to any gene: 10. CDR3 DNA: TGTGCCAGTAGTCTCCATGGGGGGGATAGCTCCTACGAGCAGTACTTC. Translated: CASSLHGGDSSYEQYF.

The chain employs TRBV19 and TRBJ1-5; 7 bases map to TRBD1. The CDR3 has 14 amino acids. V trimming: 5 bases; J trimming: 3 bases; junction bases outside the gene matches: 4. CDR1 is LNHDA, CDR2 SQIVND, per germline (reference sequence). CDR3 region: CASSQGQVNQPQHF. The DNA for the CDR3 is TGTGCCAGTAGTCAAGGACAGGTCAATCAGCCCCAGCATTTT.

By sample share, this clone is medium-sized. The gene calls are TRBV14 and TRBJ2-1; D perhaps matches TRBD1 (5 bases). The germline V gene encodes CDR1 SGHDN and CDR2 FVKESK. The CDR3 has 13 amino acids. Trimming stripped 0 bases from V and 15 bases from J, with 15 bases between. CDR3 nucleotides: TGTGCCAGCAGCCAAGATGGGGCAGAGTCCCCGTTCTTC. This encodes CASSQDGAESPFF.

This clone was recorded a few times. CDR3 nucleotides: TGCGCCAGCAGCTTGGCAGCTAGCGGGACCCAAGAGACCCAGTACTTC. Translated, it gives CASSLAASGTQETQYF. The chain employs TRBV5-1 and TRBJ2-5, with 9 bases matching TRBD2. This CDR3 has 16 residues. The germline V gene has CDR1 SGHRS and CDR2 YFSETQ. The junction had 4 bases not matched to a gene; V was cut back by 0 bases and J by 1 base.